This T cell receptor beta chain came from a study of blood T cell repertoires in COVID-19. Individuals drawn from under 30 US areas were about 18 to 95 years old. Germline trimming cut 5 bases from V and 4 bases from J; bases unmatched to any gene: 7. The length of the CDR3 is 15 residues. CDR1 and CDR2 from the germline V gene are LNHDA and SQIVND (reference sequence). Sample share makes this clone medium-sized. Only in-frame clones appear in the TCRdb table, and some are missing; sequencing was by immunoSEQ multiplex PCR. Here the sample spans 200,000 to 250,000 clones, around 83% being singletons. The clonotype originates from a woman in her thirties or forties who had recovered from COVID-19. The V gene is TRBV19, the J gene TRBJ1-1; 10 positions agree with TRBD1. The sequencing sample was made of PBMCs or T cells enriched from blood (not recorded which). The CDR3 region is CASSWPGQGSTEAFF. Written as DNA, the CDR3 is TGTGCCAGTAGTTGGCCGGGACAGGGGTCCACTGAAGCTTTCTTT. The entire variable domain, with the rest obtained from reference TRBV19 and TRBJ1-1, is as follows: DGGITQSPKYLFRKEGQNVTLSCEQNLNHDAMYWYRQDPGQGLRLIYYSQIVNDFQKGDIAEGYSVSREKKESFPLTVTSAQKNPTAFYLCASSWPGQGSTEAFFGQGTRLTVV.